Listed below are T cell receptor beta chains from one sample, sequenced in a study of blood T cell repertoires in COVID-19. Produced via immunoSEQ multiplex PCR; TCRdb's table is partial and in-frame only. The repertoire holds about 220,000 clones, with 82% as singletons. Sequences were obtained from peripheral blood. Source of these receptors: a woman of 80 years or more with acute or convalescent COVID-19. Both conserved end residues are part of each CDR3. A D gene is named only where the DNA matches it firmly. Not all rows give a size; the values are once, few, many and, for expanded clones, a class.

j_gene	v_gene	d_gene	abundance	CDR3nt	CDR3aa
TRBJ2-1	TRBV14	TRBD2	.	TGTGCCAGCAGCCGCCTAAAGACTAGCGGGGGGACGAATGAGCAGTTCTTC	CASSRLKTSGGTNEQFF
TRBJ1-5	TRBV6-4	.	.	TGTGCCAGCAGTCAGCAGGGCACCGATGGGCAGCCCCAGCATTTT	CASSQQGTDGQPQHF
TRBJ2-7	TRBV28	.	.	TGTGCCAGCAGTGACAGGTCTTACGGCGAGCAGTACTTC	CASSDRSYGEQYF
TRBJ2-6	TRBV19	TRBD2	once	TGTGCCAGTAGTTTGAGGACTAGCGGCTCTGGGGCCAACGTCCTGACTTTC	CASSLRTSGSGANVLTF
TRBJ2-3	TRBV5-1	TRBD1	.	TGCGCCAGCAGCCTAACTGGGACAGGGGGCCTAGATACGCAGTATTTT	CASSLTGTGGLDTQYF
TRBJ2-7	TRBV11-3	.	.	TGTGCCAGCAACTTAGTCGGACAGAGGCCCCACGAGCAGTACTTC	CASNLVGQRPHEQYF
TRBJ1-2	TRBV14	TRBD1	.	TGTGCCAGCAGCCGATCCCAGGGGGCCTATGGCTACACCTTC	CASSRSQGAYGYTF
TRBJ1-2	TRBV5-8	TRBD1	.	TGTGCCAGCAGCTTGGGACAGGGGCAGGGCTATGGCTACACCTTC	CASSLGQGQGYGYTF
TRBJ2-5	TRBV20-1	TRBD2	once	TGCAGTGCTAGTCCTAGCGGGGTTCCCCAAGAGACCCAGTACTTC	CSASPSGVPQETQYF
TRBJ1-1	TRBV5-4	TRBD1	.	TGTGCCAGCAGCTTGGGACAGGGGATGGGCACTGAAGCTTTCTTT	CASSLGQGMGTEAFF
TRBJ1-2	TRBV19	.	.	TGTGCCAGTAGTCCGCAGGCGGGTTCGCCTAACTATGGCTACACCTTC	CASSPQAGSPNYGYTF
TRBJ1-4	TRBV10-3	.	few	TGTGCCATCAGTGGCGGCCAGGGTCGCGAAAAACTGTTTTTT	CAISGGQGREKLFF
TRBJ2-2	TRBV4-1	.	.	TGCGCCAGCAGCCAAGTAGGACTGGGTGGGACCGGGGAGCTGTTTTTT	CASSQVGLGGTGELFF
TRBJ1-1	TRBV4-1	TRBD1	.	TGCGCCAGCAGCCAAGGACAGGGGCTGAACACTGAAGCTTTCTTT	CASSQGQGLNTEAFF
TRBJ1-2	TRBV6-5	.	.	TGTGCCAGTGGGGACATCCCTGTTAACTATGGCTACACCTTC	CASGDIPVNYGYTF
TRBJ1-2	TRBV2	.	few	TGTGCCAGCAGTGAAGCAGCGGGGACGGCGGGGTATGGCTACACCTTC	CASSEAAGTAGYGYTF
TRBJ1-3	TRBV30	.	once	TGTGCCTGGAATTCGGACAGACCCGGAAACACCATATATTTT	CAWNSDRPGNTIYF
TRBJ1-5	TRBV27	.	.	TGTGCCACCACACCACTGGGGGGGCCGGGAGTGAGCAATCAGCCCCAGCATTTT	CATTPLGGPGVSNQPQHF
TRBJ2-5	TRBV5-4	.	.	TGTGCCAGCAGCTTGGGGACAGTACAAGAGACCCAGTACTTC	CASSLGTVQETQYF
TRBJ2-7	TRBV7-9	TRBD2	.	TGTGCCAGCAGCTCGGGACTAGCGGGGGGGCGAAACTACGAGCAGTACTTC	CASSSGLAGGRNYEQYF
TRBJ1-1	TRBV4-1	.	few	TGCGCCAGCAGCCAAGAAGCCGAAGCTTTCTTT	CASSQEAEAFF
TRBJ1-5	TRBV10-3	.	.	TGTGCCATCAGTGTATCGGGGTCTGATCAGCCCCAGCATTTT	CAISVSGSDQPQHF
TRBJ1-3	TRBV10-3	.	.	TGTGCCATCAGTGATGGCACAAACTCTGGAAACACCATATATTTT	CAISDGTNSGNTIYF
TRBJ2-1	TRBV6-2/TRBV6-3	TRBD2	.	TGTGCCAGCAGTTTGCTAGCGGGGAGTGTTAATGAGCAGTTCTTC	CASSLLAGSVNEQFF
TRBJ1-5	TRBV10-3	.	.	TGTGCCATCAGTGGGGACGGGGGAATCAGCCCCCAGCATTTT	CAISGDGGISPQHF
TRBJ2-5	TRBV7-2	.	.	TGTGCCAGCAGCTACCGACCGAACCGGGTTGTAGAGACCCAGTACTTC	CASSYRPNRVVETQYF
TRBJ2-3	TRBV7-6	.	.	TGTGCCAGCACCCCCGGTGGGCTCGCAGATACGCAGTATTTT	CASTPGGLADTQYF
TRBJ2-2	TRBV7-7	.	.	TGTGCTAGCAGCCGATCCACTCCAGGGAACACCGGGGAGCTGTTTTTT	CASSRSTPGNTGELFF
TRBJ2-1	TRBV7-3	.	.	TGTGCCAGCAGCAAGGACAGCTCCTACAATGAGCAGTTCTTC	CASSKDSSYNEQFF
TRBJ1-4	TRBV2	TRBD1	.	TGTGCCAGCAATTACAGGGGGCTTAATGAAAAACTGTTTTTT	CASNYRGLNEKLFF
TRBJ1-1	TRBV5-8	TRBD1	.	TGTGCCAGCAACAACAGGGGCACTGAAGCTTTCTTT	CASNNRGTEAFF
TRBJ1-5	TRBV19	TRBD1	.	TGTGCCAGTAGCCGACCGGGACAGACTAATCAGCCCCAGCATTTT	CASSRPGQTNQPQHF
TRBJ1-3	TRBV3-1/TRBV3-2	.	.	TGTGCCAGCAGCCAAGTAGCAGGGGCCGGAAACACCATATATTTT	CASSQVAGAGNTIYF
TRBJ1-1	TRBV6-5	.	few	TGTGCCAGCAGTTTCCCGGACACTGAAGCTTTCTTT	CASSFPDTEAFF
TRBJ2-7	TRBV18	TRBD1	.	TGTGCCAGCTCACGAACGACAGGGAACGTCGACGAGCAGTACTTC	CASSRTTGNVDEQYF
TRBJ1-5	TRBV10-3	TRBD1	.	TGTGCCATCAGCGAGTTACAGGGGGGGGTTCAGCCCCAGCATTTT	CAISELQGGVQPQHF
TRBJ1-2	TRBV30	TRBD1	.	TGTGCCTGGAGTGTGGACAGGGGAGACTATGGCTACACCTTC	CAWSVDRGDYGYTF
TRBJ2-5	TRBV5-5	.	few	TGTGCCAGCAGCTTGATGGGGGCAGAAGAGACCCAGTACTTC	CASSLMGAEETQYF
TRBJ1-1	TRBV6-5	.	.	TGTGCCAGCAGGCGGGGGGCGGGAGCTTTCTTT	CASRRGAGAFF
TRBJ2-3	TRBV3-1/TRBV3-2	.	.	TGTGCCAGCAGCCAAGATCGGCGGAGGGAGGATAGAGATACGCAGTATTTT	CASSQDRRREDRDTQYF
TRBJ2-1	TRBV5-1	TRBD1	.	TGCGCCAGCAGCACCGGACAGGATTACAATGAGCAGTTCTTC	CASSTGQDYNEQFF
TRBJ1-2	TRBV5-1	TRBD1	.	TGCGCCAGCAGCTTGGGGATCGTGGGACAGGGTAACTATGGCTACACCTTC	CASSLGIVGQGNYGYTF
TRBJ2-5	TRBV12-3/TRBV12-4	.	few	TGTGCCAGCAGTTTGGCGGTGGAAGAGACCCAGTACTTC	CASSLAVEETQYF
TRBJ1-2	TRBV28	.	.	TGTGCCAGCACCCCTGCGGGGACTACCTATGGCTACACCTTC	CASTPAGTTYGYTF
TRBJ2-1	TRBV5-4	TRBD1	few	TGTGCCAGCAGCTATCCGGGACAGGGTATAAACAATGAGCAGTTCTTC	CASSYPGQGINNEQFF
TRBJ1-5	TRBV19	.	.	TGTGCCAGTCGCAGGTATATACAGGGAGATAATCAGCCCCAGCATTTT	CASRRYIQGDNQPQHF
TRBJ1-5	TRBV6-5	.	.	TGTGCCAGCCAAAGGGAGGGGGTGTTCGGGCAGCCCCAGCATTTT	CASQREGVFGQPQHF
TRBJ2-7	TRBV28	.	once	TGTGCCAGCAGTTTAAGGGGGTATTTCAACGAGCAGTACTTC	CASSLRGYFNEQYF
TRBJ2-5	TRBV21-1	.	.	TGTGCCAGCAGCAAAACGGGCAGGGGGCTCCAAGAGACCCAGTACTTC	CASSKTGRGLQETQYF
TRBJ1-2	TRBV28	.	few	TGTGCCAGCAGCACGGTGGATAGAGGTGGCTACACCTTC	CASSTVDRGGYTF
TRBJ1-5	TRBV16	.	.	TGTGCCAGCAGTTCGACAGGCCCCGACCAGCCCCAGCATTTT	CASSSTGPDQPQHF
TRBJ1-3	TRBV3-1/TRBV3-2	.	.	TGTGCCAGCAGCCAAGATTCGGGTTATGGAAACACCATATATTTT	CASSQDSGYGNTIYF
TRBJ1-6	TRBV27	.	.	TGTGCCAGCAGTTCTAACCCCCTAATTTCGGCACCCCTCCACTTT	CASSSNPLISAPLHF
TRBJ2-7	TRBV5-1	TRBD1	.	TGCGCCAGCAGGCAGGGACAGCCAACCTACGAGCAGTACTTC	CASRQGQPTYEQYF